These 7 T cell receptor beta chains were sequenced from one sample in a study of technical replicates of blood from a handful of donors. The repertoire was sequenced with immunoSEQ multiplex PCR; TCRdb's copy has only in-frame clones and lacks some. This table holds about 76,000 clones, just over 85% found once. Sequenced sample: PBMCs. These TCRs come from a human donor in good health. Some clones in this sample may be carry-over from other donors' samples.

The chain couples TRBV11-2 to TRBJ1-4, with D unclear. V lost 5 bases, J lost 4 bases, and 17 bases lay in between. The germline V gene encodes CDR1 SGHAT and CDR2 FQNNGV. This CDR3 comprises 16 residues. As DNA, the CDR3 is TGTGCCAGCAGCCTTACTCCGGGTGACGGTAATGAAAAACTGTTTTTT. This gives the protein CASSLTPGDGNEKLFF.

J is TRBJ2-3 and V is TRBV7-9; 10 bases are shared with TRBD1. Germline assignment: CDR1 SEHNR and CDR2 FQNEAQ (reference sequence). This CDR3 is built from 15 residues. J lost 7 bases, V lost 5 bases, and 9 bases had no gene match. The CDR3, as DNA: TGTGCCAGCAGCCCCGGGACAGGGGATCCTTATACGCAGTATTTT. Encoded protein: CASSPGTGDPYTQYF.

This clone was counted a single time. This chain uses TRBV9 with TRBJ2-3; 9 bases are a match to TRBD2. Trimming cost V 3 bases and J 0 bases; bases outside gene matches: 8. The germline gives CDR1 SGDLS, CDR2 YYNGEE. The CDR3 spans 17 residues. The DNA of the CDR3 is TGTGCCAGCAGCGCGGGACTAGCTCCCACTAGCACAGATACGCAGTATTTT. Translating it yields CASSAGLAPTSTDTQYF.

The chain combines TRBV5-1 with TRBJ1-2, with no clear D. The CDR3 sequence is 13 residues long. Trimming removed 3 bases from V and 3 bases from J, with 9 bases in between. Germline V lookup: CDR1 SGHRS, CDR2 YFSETQ. CDR3 sequence reads: CASSSEPDYGYTF. DNA of the CDR3: TGCGCCAGCAGCTCGGAGCCCGACTATGGCTACACCTTC.

The chain uses TRBV4-3 and TRBJ2-1; no clear D. The CDR3 loop spans 15 amino acids. Germline-derived CDR1 and CDR2 are LGHNA and YSLEER. Between the trimmed V and J ends, which lost 1 base and 4 bases, there was a span of 11 bases. The CDR3 sequence: CASSQVRGAYNEQFF. CDR3 nucleotide sequence: TGCGCCAGCAGCCAAGTCCGAGGCGCGTACAATGAGCAGTTCTTC.

V and J are TRBV7-2 and TRBJ2-7, with 9 bases identical to TRBD2. Germline loops: CDR1 SGHTA, CDR2 FQGNSA. Germline trimming cut 6 bases from V and 4 bases from J; bases unmatched to any gene: 4. This CDR3 contains 13 residues. CDR3 residues: CASRLAGYYEQYF. The CDR3 DNA is TGTGCCAGCAGGCTAGCGGGATATTACGAGCAGTACTTC.

The V and J genes are TRBV10-3 and TRBJ1-5; D gene ambiguous. CDR1 and CDR2 from the germline V gene are ENHRY and SYGVKD. The CDR3 is 12 amino acids. Trimming shortened V by 11 bases and J by 7 bases, and 15 bases separated the two germline ends. The CDR3 loop is CASFLSRQPQHF. The CDR3 bases are TGTGCCTCCTTTCTCTCTAGGCAGCCCCAGCATTTT.